The sequence of this T cell receptor beta chain was determined in a study of T cells in Graves' hyperthyroidism and ophthalmopathy. The germline CDR1 and CDR2 sequences are SNHLY and FYNNEI. This CDR3 has 13 residues. V was cut by 2 bases and J by 7 bases, with 11 bases left in between. The investigators amplified TCR beta CDR3 regions from RNA transcripts. The TCR CDR3 first-round RT-PCR relied on the HTBI primer set. MiXCR, applied by TCRdb to the multiplex PCR reads, yields one record per CDR3 protein. The data contain 600,000 to 900,000 distinct CDR3 sequences, about a sixth of them singletons. This clonotype appeared many times.

The specimen sequenced was blood. V gene TRBV2 combines with J gene TRBJ2-5; D could derive from TRBD1 or TRBD2 (5 bases each). This TCR derives from a man aged 18 to 30 with Graves' hyperthyroidism. The DNA for the CDR3 is TGTGCCAGCAGTGAAAGGGAAGGGACGACCCAGTACTTC. Translated: CASSEREGTTQYF.